This TCR beta chain was captured in a study of cytomegalovirus exposure and HLA in healthy donors. The donors gave bone marrow, and they were healthy. The PCR employed 60 Vbeta primers together with 13 Jbeta primers. Source study methods: Counted up in a later analysis, unique TCR beta chains came to approximately 83 million, with 9.5 million to 13 million shared. Some clones are missing from TCRdb's copy, which holds only in-frame ones; the method was immunoSEQ multiplex PCR. V and J calls and clone size are as listed in that table; D and trimming were resolved from the DNA. Counted here are 200,000 or so clones, around 87% occurring once; the ten biggest clones make up about 1.2%. As for this clone: As yet, its antigen is unknown.

Study-level points and caveats: For most TCR sequences rarity was the rule, although some public TCRs occurred in many donors.

Sequencing was performed on PBMCs. This receptor was obtained from a man aged 25-45 years in good health and CMV-seronegative.

Here the CDR3 DNA reads TGTGCCAGCAAAGATCAGCGGGGCTACAATGAGCAGTTCTTC. Its protein is CASKDQRGYNEQFF. V is TRBV2 and J is TRBJ2-1; 7 bases fit TRBD2. Unmatched junction bases numbered 6, after V lost 7 bases and J lost 3 bases. CDR1 SNHLY and CDR2 FYNNEI come from the germline V gene. CDR3 length equals 14 residues.